The 11 T cell receptor beta chains given below trace back to one sample, sequenced in a study of T cell responses to AZD1222 COVID-19 vaccine. Sequenced by immunoSEQ multiplex PCR; TCRdb stores in-frame clones only, minus some. This sample carries about 100,000 clones, around 91% of them seen once, and the ten largest clones take 22%. Sequenced here: peripheral blood, sampled on day 0 of AZD1222 vaccination. The source is an adult in good health.

This chain links TRBV4-3 with TRBJ1-3, with D possibly matching TRBD1 (5 bases). Per the germline V gene, CDR1 is LGHNA and CDR2 is YSLEER. V shed 2 bases and J shed 4 bases, with 9 bases lying between them. CDR3 length equals 14 residues. In DNA form, the CDR3 reads TGCGCCAGCAGCCAACAGGGTTCCGGAAACACCATATATTTT. This sequence encodes CASSQQGSGNTIYF.

The V and J genes are TRBV4-3 and TRBJ2-7; perhaps TRBD1 as D (5 bases). The germline V gene has CDR1 LGHNA and CDR2 YSLEER. The CDR3 length is 13 residues. Deletions cut 0 bases from V and 9 bases from J, with 12 bases between. The CDR3 loop reads CASSQDEGASQYF. The CDR3 DNA is TGCGCCAGCAGCCAAGATGAAGGGGCTTCGCAGTACTTC.

This clone appeared a single time. The chain employs TRBV7-2 and TRBJ2-7, with 16 bases aligning to TRBD2. The germline CDR1 and CDR2 sequences are SGHTA and FQGNSA. This CDR3 is 16 amino acids long. Germline trimming cut 1 base from V and 5 bases from J; bases unmatched to any gene: 2. The CDR3 spells CASSLVGTSGGDEQYF. Here the CDR3 DNA reads TGTGCCAGCAGCTTAGTCGGGACTAGCGGGGGGGACGAGCAGTACTTC.

V gene TRBV7-2 combines with J gene TRBJ2-1, with D possibly called TRBD1 or TRBD2 (5 bases each). Trimming removed 4 bases from V and 9 bases from J, with 16 bases in between. The germline gives CDR1 SGHTA, CDR2 FQGNSA. This CDR3 has 14 amino acids. The CDR3 nucleotides read TGTGCCAGCAGCTCGGGACCGACGAGTAGTGAGCAGTTCTTC. Translated: CASSSGPTSSEQFF.

V usage is TRBV6-4 and J usage is TRBJ2-3; the match to TRBD2 covers 12 bases. The CDR3 extends over 16 amino acids. Germline CDR1 and CDR2: MRHNA and SNTAGT. Trimming cost V 6 bases and J 3 bases; bases outside gene matches: 7. CDR3 bases: TGTGCCAGCAGCCTAACTAGCGGGGGGACAACAGATACGCAGTATTTT. Translating gives CASSLTSGGTTDTQYF.

This chain links TRBV6-1 with TRBJ1-2, with 7 positions matching TRBD1. There are 15 residues in the CDR3. Trimming at V came to 5 bases and at J to 1 base, leaving 7 bases not matched to a gene. CDR1 MNHNS and CDR2 SASEGT come from the germline V gene. CDR3 sequence (DNA): TGTGCCAGCAGTCACCCGACAGGGTTTAACTATGGCTACACCTTC. Protein product: CASSHPTGFNYGYTF.

The CDR3 coding sequence is TGTGCCAGCAGCTTACCGCAACCGGGACAGGGATTGTTCTTC. Translation: CASSLPQPGQGLFF. The chain uses TRBV5-4 and TRBJ2-1; 9 bases agree with TRBD1. The V and J ends lost 2 bases and 15 bases, in that order; junction bases with no gene match: 12. Germline CDR1 and CDR2: SGHNT and YYREEE (reference sequence). The CDR3 has 14 amino acids.

The CDR3 bases are TGTGCCTGGAGTGTAGTAGGGGCTGAAGTCGAGCAGTACTTC. Translation: CAWSVVGAEVEQYF. The chain uses TRBV30 and TRBJ2-7; a weak D match, TRBD1 (5 bases). There are 14 residues in the CDR3. Trimming shortened V by 0 bases and J by 6 bases, and 15 bases separated the two germline ends. Germline loops: CDR1 GTSNPN, CDR2 SVGIG (reference sequence). Full variable domain (missing parts from reference TRBV30 and TRBJ2-7): SQTIHQWPATLVQPVGSPLSLECTVEGTSNPNLYWYRQAAGRGLQLLFYSVGIGQISSEVPQNLSASRPQDRQFILSSKKLLLSDSGFYLCAWSVVGAEVEQYFGPGTRLTVT.

In its sample, this clone was seen many times. The chain couples TRBV4-3 to TRBJ2-7, with D uncertain. Trimming removed 1 base at V and 0 bases at J, with 10 bases between. Germline lookup yields CDR1 LGHNA and CDR2 YSLEER. The CDR3 is 15 residues long. The CDR3 loop is CASSQAGLSSYEQYF. The CDR3 nucleotides are TGCGCCAGCAGCCAAGCCGGGCTTAGCTCCTACGAGCAGTACTTC.

The rearrangement uses TRBV7-9 and TRBJ1-4; TRBD1 might be the D (5 bases). V dropped 4 bases and J dropped 6 bases, with 15 bases sitting between them. CDR3 length equals 15 residues. Per the germline V gene, CDR1 is SEHNR and CDR2 is FQNEAQ (reference sequence). Here the CDR3 DNA reads TGTGCCAGCAGCTCTATGACAGACACCCATGAAAAACTGTTTTTT. Its protein product is CASSSMTDTHEKLFF.

This rearrangement joins TRBV6-5 to TRBJ2-7; 8 bases are shared with TRBD1. Per germline, CDR1 MNHEY and CDR2 SVGAGI. The CDR3 spans 14 residues. Germline trimming cut 7 bases from V and 2 bases from J; bases unmatched to any gene: 7. The CDR3 loop is CASTRQGMAYEQYF. The CDR3 bases are TGTGCCAGCACGCGACAGGGGATGGCCTACGAGCAGTACTTC.